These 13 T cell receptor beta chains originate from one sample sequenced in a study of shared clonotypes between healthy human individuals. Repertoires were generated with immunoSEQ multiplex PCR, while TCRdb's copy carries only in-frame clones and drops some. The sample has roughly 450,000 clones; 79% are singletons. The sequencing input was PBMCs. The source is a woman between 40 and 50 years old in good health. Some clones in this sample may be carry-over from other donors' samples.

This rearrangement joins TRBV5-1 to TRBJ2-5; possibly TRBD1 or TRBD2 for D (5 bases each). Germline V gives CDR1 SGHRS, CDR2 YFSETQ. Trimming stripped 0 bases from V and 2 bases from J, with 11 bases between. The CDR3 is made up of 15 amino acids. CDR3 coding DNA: TGCGCCAGCAGCTTGGATACCGGGGCTCAAGAGACCCAGTACTTC. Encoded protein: CASSLDTGAQETQYF. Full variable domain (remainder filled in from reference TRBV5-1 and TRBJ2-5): KAGVTQTPRYLIKTRGQQVTLSCSPISGHRSVSWYQQTPGQGLQFLFEYFSETQRNKGNFPGRFSGRQFSNSRSEMNVSTLELGDSALYLCASSLDTGAQETQYFGPGTRLLVL.

In DNA form, the CDR3 reads TGTGCCAGCAGCTTAACACTTACTGGAGCTGGCTACACCTTC. Translation: CASSLTLTGAGYTF. V gene TRBV7-3 combines with J gene TRBJ1-2; D is unclear. V was cut by 0 bases and J by 7 bases, with 12 bases left in between. The CDR3 consists of 14 residues. The germline CDR1 and CDR2 sequences are SGHTA and FQGTGA.

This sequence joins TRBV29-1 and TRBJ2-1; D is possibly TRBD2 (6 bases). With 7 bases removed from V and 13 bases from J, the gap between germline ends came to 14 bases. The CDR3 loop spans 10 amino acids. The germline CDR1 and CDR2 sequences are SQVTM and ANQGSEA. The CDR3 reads CSAGGPPQFF. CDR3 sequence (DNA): TGCAGCGCCGGAGGGCCACCCCAGTTCTTC.

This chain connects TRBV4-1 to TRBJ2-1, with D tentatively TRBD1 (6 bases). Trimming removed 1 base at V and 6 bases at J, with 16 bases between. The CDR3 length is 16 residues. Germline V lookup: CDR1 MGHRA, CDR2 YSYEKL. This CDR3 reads CASSQVLRGSSNEQFF. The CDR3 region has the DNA TGCGCCAGCAGCCAAGTTCTGAGGGGGAGCTCCAATGAGCAGTTCTTC.

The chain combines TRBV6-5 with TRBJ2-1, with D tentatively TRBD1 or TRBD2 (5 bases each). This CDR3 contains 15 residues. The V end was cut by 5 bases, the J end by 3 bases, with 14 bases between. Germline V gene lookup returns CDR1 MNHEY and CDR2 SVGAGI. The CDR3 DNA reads TGTGCCAGCAGTCTCCGGGGCCTAGACTACAATGAGCAGTTCTTC. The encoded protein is CASSLRGLDYNEQFF.

In nucleotides, the CDR3 is TGTGCCAGCAGCTTAACACGGGGAGAGTACAATGAGCAGTTCTTC. This sequence encodes CASSLTRGEYNEQFF. This sequence joins TRBV7-2 and TRBJ2-1; possible D gene TRBD2, 5 bases. CDR1 is SGHTA and CDR2 is FQGNSA in the germline V gene. Trimming shortened V by 2 bases and J by 4 bases, and 12 bases separated the two germline ends. This CDR3 contains 15 residues.

CDR3 sequence reads: CAWGTGETGELFF. CDR3 DNA: TGTGCCTGGGGGACCGGTGAGACCGGGGAGCTGTTTTTT. This chain uses TRBV30 with TRBJ2-2; D tentatively fits TRBD1 or TRBD2 (5 bases each). Germline CDR1 GTSNPN, CDR2 SVGIG (reference sequence). The CDR3 has 13 residues. V lost 5 bases and J lost 5, with 12 bases in between.

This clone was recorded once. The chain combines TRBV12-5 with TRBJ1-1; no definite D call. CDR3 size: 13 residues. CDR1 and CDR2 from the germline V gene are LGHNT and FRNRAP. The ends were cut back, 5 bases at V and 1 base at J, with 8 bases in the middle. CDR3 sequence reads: CASGITGNTEAFF. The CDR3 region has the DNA TGTGCTAGTGGTATTACGGGGAACACTGAAGCTTTCTTT.

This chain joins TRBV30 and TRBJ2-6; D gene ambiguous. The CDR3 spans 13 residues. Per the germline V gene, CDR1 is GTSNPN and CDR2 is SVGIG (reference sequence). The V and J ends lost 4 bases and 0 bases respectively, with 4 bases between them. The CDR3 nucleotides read TGTGCCTGGACAGTCTCTGGGGCCAACGTCCTGACTTTC. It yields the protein CAWTVSGANVLTF.

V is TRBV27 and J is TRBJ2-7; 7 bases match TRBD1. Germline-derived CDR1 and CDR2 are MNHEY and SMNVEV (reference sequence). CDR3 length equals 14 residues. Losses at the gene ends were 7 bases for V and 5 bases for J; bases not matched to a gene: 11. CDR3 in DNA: TGTGCCAGCATTATGAGACAGGGTTGGAACGAGCAGTACTTC. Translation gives CASIMRQGWNEQYF.

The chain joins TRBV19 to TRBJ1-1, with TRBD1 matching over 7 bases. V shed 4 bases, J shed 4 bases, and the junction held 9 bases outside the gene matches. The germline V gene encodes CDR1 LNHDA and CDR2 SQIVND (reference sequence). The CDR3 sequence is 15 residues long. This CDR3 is CASSKTGAGSTEAFF. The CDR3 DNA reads TGTGCCAGTAGTAAAACAGGGGCCGGGAGCACTGAAGCTTTCTTT. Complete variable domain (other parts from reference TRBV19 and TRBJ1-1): DGGITQSPKYLFRKEGQNVTLSCEQNLNHDAMYWYRQDPGQGLRLIYYSQIVNDFQKGDIAEGYSVSREKKESFPLTVTSAQKNPTAFYLCASSKTGAGSTEAFFGQGTRLTVV.

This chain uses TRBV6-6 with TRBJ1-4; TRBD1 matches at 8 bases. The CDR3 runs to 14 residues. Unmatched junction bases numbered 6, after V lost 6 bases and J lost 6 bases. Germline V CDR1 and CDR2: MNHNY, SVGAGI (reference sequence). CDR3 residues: CASRPQGADEKLFF. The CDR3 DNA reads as TGTGCCAGCAGACCGCAGGGGGCGGATGAAAAACTGTTTTTT.

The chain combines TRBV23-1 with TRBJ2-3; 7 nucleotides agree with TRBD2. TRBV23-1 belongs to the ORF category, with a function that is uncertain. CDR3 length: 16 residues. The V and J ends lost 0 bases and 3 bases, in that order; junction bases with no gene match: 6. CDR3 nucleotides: TGCGCCAGCAGTCAATCTCGGGGACTATGGACAGATACGCAGTATTTT. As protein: CASSQSRGLWTDTQYF.